Listed here are 9 T cell receptor beta chains from one sample, sequenced in a study of vaccination and CD4 T cells after COVID-19. The treatment denotes: approximately nine-day PBMC culture with coronavirus spike peptide pools or control peptides (ViraFEST assay). Cultured CD4+ T cell DNA was sequenced using the Oncomine TCR Beta short-read assay. From the PCR reads, TCRdb called clonotypes with MiXCR, one entry per CDR3 protein. Among around 12,000 distinct CDR3 sequences, roughly 61% were seen once, and the ten largest hold over 9.5%. Antigens of these TCRs are unknown. The sequenced sample was CD4+ T cells from blood, cultured in vitro. The receptors derive from a human donor who had recovered from COVID-19.

The chain has TRBV2 and TRBJ2-3; D call uncertain. The CDR3 contains 12 residues. V lost 7 bases and J lost 2, with 7 bases in between. Germline V gene lookup returns CDR1 SNHLY and CDR2 FYNNEI. Here the CDR3 DNA reads TGTGCCAGCACGCTGATCACAGATACGCAGTATTTT. Protein: CASTLITDTQYF.

This clonotype was detected only a few times. The chain couples TRBV20-1 to TRBJ2-3, with TRBD2 matching 10 bases. The V segment lost 5 bases and the J segment 3 bases; nucleotides outside the gene matches: 8. Looked up from germline, CDR1 is DFQATT and CDR2 is SNEGSKA (reference sequence). The CDR3 loop spans 15 amino acids. CDR3 sequence: CSACISGRYTDTQYF. The CDR3 coding sequence is TGCAGTGCTTGCATTAGCGGGAGGTATACAGATACGCAGTATTTT.

The rearrangement links TRBV20-1 to TRBJ2-1, with TRBD2 matching over 9 bases. Germline CDR1 reads DFQATT; CDR2 reads SNEGSKA (reference sequence). This CDR3 region has 14 residues. J gave up 5 bases and V 0 bases, and 2 bases lay outside the gene matches. The CDR3 nucleotides read TGCAGTGCTAGAGACGGCGGGAGGGACAATGAGCAGTTCTTC. The encoded protein is CSARDGGRDNEQFF.

This clonotype has just one count. The chain combines TRBV20-1 with TRBJ1-5, with TRBD1 as a possible D gene (5 bases). This CDR3 comprises 14 residues. V dropped 4 bases and J dropped 0 bases, with 10 bases sitting between them. Germline V gives CDR1 DFQATT, CDR2 SNEGSKA (reference sequence). The CDR3 nucleotides are TGCAGTGCTATTAGGGGATATAGCAATCAGCCCCAGCATTTT. Encoded protein: CSAIRGYSNQPQHF.

This chain joins TRBV6-1 and TRBJ2-5, with TRBD2 identical over 7 bases. With V trimmed by 0 bases and J by 1 base, 5 bases remained unmatched. There are 16 residues in the CDR3. Germline V lookup: CDR1 MNHNS, CDR2 SASEGT. The CDR3 DNA sequence: TGTGCCAGCAGTGAAGCTCCTAGCGGCCCCCAAGAGACCCAGTACTTC. Translation gives CASSEAPSGPQETQYF.

The chain has TRBV28 and TRBJ2-7; tentatively, D is TRBD1 (6 bases). This CDR3 has 15 residues. V dropped 3 bases and J dropped 5 bases, with 17 bases sitting between them. Germline assignment: CDR1 MDHEN and CDR2 SYDVKM. The CDR3 protein is CASSFLRTVVDEQYF. CDR3 DNA sequence: TGTGCCAGCAGTTTCCTCCGGACAGTCGTGGACGAGCAGTACTTC. Looking up the rest from reference TRBV28 and TRBJ2-7 gives the full variable domain: DVKVTQSSRYLVKRTGEKVFLECVQDMDHENMFWYRQDPGLGLRLIYFSYDVKMKEKGDIPEGYSVSREKKERFSLILESASTNQTSMYLCASSFLRTVVDEQYFGPGTRLTVT.

V is TRBV20-1 and J is TRBJ2-7; TRBD2 might be the D (5 bases). Germline CDR1 DFQATT, CDR2 SNEGSKA (reference sequence). V was cut by 3 bases and J by 2 bases, with 23 bases left in between. The CDR3 is 17 amino acids. The CDR3 protein is CSASSRAIEGTTYEQYF. DNA for the CDR3: TGCAGTGCTAGTTCCCGGGCGATTGAGGGAACTACCTACGAGCAGTACTTC.

For the CDR3, the DNA is TGTGCCAGCAAACCTACCGGGACTAGCAACTACAATGAGCAGTTCTTC. This sequence encodes CASKPTGTSNYNEQFF. The V gene is TRBV28, the J gene TRBJ2-1; 9 bases align to TRBD2. The junction had 10 bases not matched to a gene; V was cut back by 7 bases and J by 3 bases. Germline V gives CDR1 MDHEN, CDR2 SYDVKM. The CDR3 extends over 16 amino acids. Together with reference TRBV28 and TRBJ2-1, the CDR3 gives the full variable domain: DVKVTQSSRYLVKRTGEKVFLECVQDMDHENMFWYRQDPGLGLRLIYFSYDVKMKEKGDIPEGYSVSREKKERFSLILESASTNQTSMYLCASKPTGTSNYNEQFFGPGTRLTVL.

This chain joins TRBV6-1 and TRBJ1-2; D possibly corresponds to TRBD1 (6 bases). Germline V gene data show CDR1 as MNHNS and CDR2 as SASEGT. V lost 6 bases to trimming and J lost 4 bases, with 12 bases between them. The CDR3 sequence is 13 residues long. CDR3 DNA: TGTGCCAGCAGGAGGACAGTTATCTATGGCTACACCTTC. It yields the protein CASRRTVIYGYTF.